This is a list of T cell receptor beta chains from one sample in a study of blood T cell repertoires in COVID-19. Generated by immunoSEQ multiplex PCR, the TCRdb table keeps only in-frame clones and is missing some. The repertoire holds some 120,000 clones, approximately 77% seen once, with roughly 7.9% in the top ten. The sample was peripheral blood. These receptors all come from a human donor in a cohort sampled during active COVID-19. Each CDR3 is given with its conserved first and last residue. D genes are given only for firm matches. Size is stated for part of the rows, as once, few or many counts, or as a class when the clone is expanded.

d_call: .
v_call: TRBV27
j_call: TRBJ1-6
clone_size: .
cdr3_nt: TGTGCCAGCAGTTCAGCGGGAAAAGAAAGGACTTCCAACTCCTATAATTCACCCCTCCACTTT
cdr3_aa: CASSSAGKERTSNSYNSPLHF

d_call: .
v_call: TRBV27
j_call: TRBJ2-7
clone_size: .
cdr3_nt: TGTGCCAGCAGTCCTCGTCTCTCCTACGAGCAGTACTTC
cdr3_aa: CASSPRLSYEQYF

d_call: .
v_call: TRBV27
j_call: TRBJ1-2
clone_size: .
cdr3_nt: TGTGCCAGCAGTTTTTCCGGGATCAGCTATGGCTACACCTTC
cdr3_aa: CASSFSGISYGYTF

d_call: TRBD2
v_call: TRBV7-3
j_call: TRBJ2-7
clone_size: .
cdr3_nt: TGTGCCAGCAGCTTAACGGCGGGGGAGATCGACGAGCAGTACTTC
cdr3_aa: CASSLTAGEIDEQYF

d_call: .
v_call: TRBV4-1
j_call: TRBJ1-5
clone_size: .
cdr3_nt: TGCGCCAGCAGCCAAAAACAGGATGTTCAGCCCCAGCATTTT
cdr3_aa: CASSQKQDVQPQHF

d_call: TRBD1
v_call: TRBV2
j_call: TRBJ2-7
clone_size: .
cdr3_nt: TGTGCCAGCAGTGAGGGACAGGGACGCGAGCAGTACTTC
cdr3_aa: CASSEGQGREQYF

d_call: .
v_call: TRBV5-4
j_call: TRBJ2-7
clone_size: .
cdr3_nt: TGTGCCAGCAGCCCGGCGGGGAACTCCTACGAGCAGTACTTC
cdr3_aa: CASSPAGNSYEQYF

d_call: .
v_call: TRBV7-9
j_call: TRBJ1-4
clone_size: few
cdr3_nt: TGTGCCAGCAGCCCAGTTACAACTAATGAAAAACTGTTTTTT
cdr3_aa: CASSPVTTNEKLFF

d_call: TRBD1
v_call: TRBV4-1
j_call: TRBJ1-1
clone_size: few
cdr3_nt: TGCGCCAGCAGCCAGACCTTTGGGACAGCGAACACTGAAGCTTTCTTT
cdr3_aa: CASSQTFGTANTEAFF

d_call: TRBD2
v_call: TRBV5-1
j_call: TRBJ2-7
clone_size: .
cdr3_nt: TGCGCCAGCAGCTTGGGCCCCCCGGGAGGGAACTCCTACGAGCAGTACTTC
cdr3_aa: CASSLGPPGGNSYEQYF

d_call: TRBD1
v_call: TRBV7-2
j_call: TRBJ1-5
clone_size: .
cdr3_nt: TGTGCCAGCAGCTCGCCGCCGGGACAGGGAGCCCAGCCCCAGCATTTT
cdr3_aa: CASSSPPGQGAQPQHF

d_call: .
v_call: TRBV12-3/TRBV12-4
j_call: TRBJ1-2
clone_size: once
cdr3_nt: TGTGCCTCCTACTATGGGGCATCCGACGGCTACACCTTC
cdr3_aa: CASYYGASDGYTF

d_call: .
v_call: TRBV21-1
j_call: TRBJ2-5
clone_size: .
cdr3_nt: TGTGCCAACAAAGAGACTAGTACCCCGGAGACCCAGTACTTC
cdr3_aa: CANKETSTPETQYF

d_call: TRBD1
v_call: TRBV30
j_call: TRBJ1-4
clone_size: few
cdr3_nt: TGTGCCTGGAGTGCAAACAGGGGGACTAATGAAAAACTGTTTTTT
cdr3_aa: CAWSANRGTNEKLFF

d_call: TRBD1
v_call: TRBV10-3
j_call: TRBJ1-1
clone_size: once
cdr3_nt: TGTGCCATCAGCCCGGGACAGGGGAACACTGAAGCTTTCTTT
cdr3_aa: CAISPGQGNTEAFF

d_call: .
v_call: TRBV21-1
j_call: TRBJ2-7
clone_size: .
cdr3_nt: TGTGCCAGCAGCGGGACAGGGGGAAGCTACGAGCAGTACTTC
cdr3_aa: CASSGTGGSYEQYF

d_call: TRBD1
v_call: TRBV27
j_call: TRBJ1-5
clone_size: .
cdr3_nt: TGTGCCAGCAGCTTACAGGGGTTCGGCAATCAGCCCCAGCATTTT
cdr3_aa: CASSLQGFGNQPQHF

d_call: .
v_call: TRBV15
j_call: TRBJ1-5
clone_size: once
cdr3_nt: TGTGCCACCAGCATAACCCGGGAAGATAGCAATCAGCCCCAGCATTTT
cdr3_aa: CATSITREDSNQPQHF

d_call: TRBD1
v_call: TRBV5-1
j_call: TRBJ1-1
clone_size: .
cdr3_nt: TGCGCCAGCAGCTTGGTTAGACAGGGGGCTGGCACTGAAGCTTTCTTT
cdr3_aa: CASSLVRQGAGTEAFF

d_call: .
v_call: TRBV27
j_call: TRBJ1-2
clone_size: .
cdr3_nt: TGTGCCAGCAGTGTTTCCCGGGTCTCGGCAGACGGCTACACCTTC
cdr3_aa: CASSVSRVSADGYTF

d_call: TRBD2
v_call: TRBV18
j_call: TRBJ2-7
clone_size: .
cdr3_nt: TGTGCCAGCTCACCTCTGGCTAGCGGATCCTACGAGCAGTACTTC
cdr3_aa: CASSPLASGSYEQYF

d_call: .
v_call: TRBV7-3
j_call: TRBJ2-3
clone_size: .
cdr3_nt: TGTGCCAGCAGCTTGGGCAGGGGTGGCACAGATACGCAGTATTTT
cdr3_aa: CASSLGRGGTDTQYF

d_call: TRBD1
v_call: TRBV28
j_call: TRBJ1-4
clone_size: once
cdr3_nt: TGTGCCAGCCAGACTCCGGGACAGACTAATGAAAAACTGTTTTTT
cdr3_aa: CASQTPGQTNEKLFF

d_call: TRBD1
v_call: TRBV7-9
j_call: TRBJ1-1
clone_size: many
cdr3_nt: TGTGCCAGCAGCTTAGCGGGGACAGGGACGTCTTTCTTT
cdr3_aa: CASSLAGTGTSFF

d_call: .
v_call: TRBV5-5
j_call: TRBJ1-3
clone_size: .
cdr3_nt: TGTGCCAGCAGAACAGGGTACTCTGGAAACACCATATATTTT
cdr3_aa: CASRTGYSGNTIYF

d_call: .
v_call: TRBV2
j_call: TRBJ2-6
clone_size: .
cdr3_nt: TGTGCCAGCAGCCTCGGACTACTCTCTGGGGCCAACGTCCTGACTTTC
cdr3_aa: CASSLGLLSGANVLTF

d_call: .
v_call: TRBV27
j_call: TRBJ2-7
clone_size: .
cdr3_nt: TGTGCCAGCAGTCCCGGGTCCTCCTACGAGCAGTACTTC
cdr3_aa: CASSPGSSYEQYF